This T cell receptor beta chain comes out of a study of radiotherapy plus CTLA-4 blockade in lung cancer. Study-wide background: Disease control was seen in 25% to 40% of patients, objective responses in about 19%. Study results and limitations: Tumor-derived TCR clones expanded in blood after radiotherapy plus ipilimumab. Response was reportedly best predicted by early blood T cell clone dynamics, with interferon-beta.

The CDR3 sequence is 16 residues long. Germline CDR1 LNHNV, CDR2 YYDKDF (reference sequence). J gave up 5 bases and V 8 bases, and 10 bases lay outside the gene matches. The repertoire was sequenced with immunoSEQ multiplex PCR; TCRdb's copy has only in-frame clones and lacks some. The sample contains tens of thousands of clones, roughly 85% of which appear only once. Turning to this clone: No antigen is known for it.

This TCR derives from a human donor with non-small cell lung cancer whose response to radiotherapy plus ipilimumab could not be evaluated. The chain couples TRBV15 to TRBJ2-5; TRBD2 agrees at 14 bases. The sample here was peripheral blood, taken from a patient treated with radiotherapy plus ipilimumab. Here the CDR3 DNA reads TGTGCCACCGCTGAGGGACTAGCGGGAGAGAGGGAGACCCAGTACTTC. Its protein is CATAEGLAGERETQYF.